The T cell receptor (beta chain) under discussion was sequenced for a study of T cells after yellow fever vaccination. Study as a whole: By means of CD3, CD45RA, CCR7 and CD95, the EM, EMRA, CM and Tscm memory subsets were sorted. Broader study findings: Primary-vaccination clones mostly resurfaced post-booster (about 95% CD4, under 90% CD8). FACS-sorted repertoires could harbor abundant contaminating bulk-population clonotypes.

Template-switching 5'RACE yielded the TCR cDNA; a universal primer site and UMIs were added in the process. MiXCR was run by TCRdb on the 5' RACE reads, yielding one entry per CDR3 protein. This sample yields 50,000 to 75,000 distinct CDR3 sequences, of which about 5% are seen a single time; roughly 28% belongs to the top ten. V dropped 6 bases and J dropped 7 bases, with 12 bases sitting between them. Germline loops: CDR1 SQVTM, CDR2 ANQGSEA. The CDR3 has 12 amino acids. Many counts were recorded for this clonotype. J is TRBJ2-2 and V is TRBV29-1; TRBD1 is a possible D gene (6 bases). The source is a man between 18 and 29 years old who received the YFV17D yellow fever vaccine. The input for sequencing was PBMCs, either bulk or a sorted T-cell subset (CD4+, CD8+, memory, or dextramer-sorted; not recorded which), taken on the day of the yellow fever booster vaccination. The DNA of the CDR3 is TGCAGCGTGACAGGAGGCCACGGGGAGCTGTTTTTT. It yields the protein CSVTGGHGELFF.